Below are 10 T cell receptor beta chains sequenced from a single sample in a study of cytomegalovirus exposure and HLA in healthy donors. The PCR employed 60 Vbeta primers together with 13 Jbeta primers. Clones were read by immunoSEQ multiplex PCR, and TCRdb kept only the in-frame ones, dropping some. This sample has 77,000 or so clones, with roughly 76% found just once. What was sequenced was PBMCs. All receptors come from a woman aged 40 to 55 in good health and CMV-seronegative.

This clone occurred a few times. This rearrangement joins TRBV30 to TRBJ2-7; a weak D match, TRBD1 (8 bases). The germline CDR1 and CDR2 sequences are GTSNPN and SVGIG (reference sequence). The V end lost 3 bases, the J end lost 5 bases, and 20 bases lay between the germline ends. This CDR3 has 15 amino acids. The CDR3 DNA reads as TGTGCCTGGAGCGACGGGACAGGTGGGGGGGACGAGCAGTACTTC. As protein: CAWSDGTGGGDEQYF.

Regarding this clone: The sample holds other DNA sequences that translate to the same CDR3. The chain carries TRBV2 and TRBJ2-7, with TRBD1 identical over 9 bases. V lost 6 bases and J lost 2; bases outside the gene matches: 8. The CDR3 is made up of 15 amino acids. Germline-derived CDR1 and CDR2 are SNHLY and FYNNEI. CDR3 bases: TGTGCCAGCAGGGAACCGGGACAGGGTACCTACGAGCAGTACTTC. As protein: CASREPGQGTYEQYF.

This chain links TRBV19 with TRBJ2-2, with TRBD1 matching 7 bases. Germline CDR1 reads LNHDA; CDR2 reads SQIVND (reference sequence). The ends lost 5 bases at V and 6 bases at J; junction bases unmatched: 6. The CDR3 sequence is 14 residues long. For the CDR3, the DNA is TGTGCCAGTAGTCTACCGACAGGGCCCGGGGAGCTGTTTTTT. Translated, it gives CASSLPTGPGELFF.

The chain employs TRBV5-1 and TRBJ2-1, with D unclear. Trimming left V 4 bases short and J 6 bases short, with 8 bases between. The CDR3 loop spans 12 amino acids. Germline V CDR1 and CDR2: SGHRS, YFSETQ. The CDR3 region has the DNA TGCGCCAGCAGCGTCTCTTCCAATGAGCAGTTCTTC. Its protein product is CASSVSSNEQFF.

As for this clone: One end of the junction does not line up with germline, which may come from a read error. The chain uses TRBV7-9 and TRBJ2-7; possibly TRBD1 for D (6 bases). The germline gives CDR1 SEHNR, CDR2 FQNEAQ (reference sequence). This CDR3 is 12 amino acids long. CDR3 sequence reads: CSSSLQGYEQYF. CDR3 nucleotides: TGTTCCAGCAGCCTACAGGGCTACGAGCAGTACTTC.

The rearrangement uses TRBV7-2 and TRBJ2-1; the D is unclear. The CDR3 is made up of 11 amino acids. The V end lost 2 bases, the J end lost 10 bases, and 6 bases lay between the germline ends. Per germline, CDR1 SGHTA and CDR2 FQGNSA. CDR3 sequence (DNA): TGTGCCAGCAGCTTAAGCTTGGAGCAGTTCTTC. Translated: CASSLSLEQFF.

The V call is TRBV6-6, the J call TRBJ1-5; weak D call: TRBD1 (5 bases). The germline CDR1 and CDR2 sequences are MNHNY and SVGAGI (reference sequence). V dropped 5 bases and J dropped 1 base, with 15 bases sitting between them. This CDR3 is 16 amino acids long. DNA for the CDR3: TGTGCCAGCAGTCGAGACCGACAGCGCAGCAATCAGCCCCAGCATTTT. Translation: CASSRDRQRSNQPQHF.

The chain recombines TRBV2 with TRBJ1-4, with 12 bases fitting TRBD1. CDR1 is SNHLY and CDR2 is FYNNEI in the germline V gene. CDR3 size: 15 residues. V was clipped by 6 bases and J by 8 bases; unmatched bases: 7. CDR3 nucleotide sequence: TGTGCCAGCAGCGGGGGACAGGGGGCTGGAGAAAAACTGTTTTTT. It codes for CASSGGQGAGEKLFF.

The gene calls are TRBV19 and TRBJ1-1, with D perhaps TRBD1 (6 bases). The CDR3 spans 13 residues. V was pared by 6 bases and J by 6 bases, with 14 bases between. Germline CDR1 LNHDA, CDR2 SQIVND (reference sequence). The CDR3 DNA reads as TGTGCCAGTAGCCACGACAGGCGCTCTGAAGCTTTCTTT. Translated, it gives CASSHDRRSEAFF.

The V call is TRBV5-1, the J call TRBJ2-3; no clear D. This CDR3 region has 14 residues. In germline, CDR1 is SGHRS, CDR2 YFSETQ. Trimming pared 2 bases from V and 2 bases from J, leaving 9 bases between. CDR3 sequence: CASSFEEYTDTQYF. The CDR3, as DNA: TGCGCCAGCAGCTTCGAGGAATACACAGATACGCAGTATTTT.